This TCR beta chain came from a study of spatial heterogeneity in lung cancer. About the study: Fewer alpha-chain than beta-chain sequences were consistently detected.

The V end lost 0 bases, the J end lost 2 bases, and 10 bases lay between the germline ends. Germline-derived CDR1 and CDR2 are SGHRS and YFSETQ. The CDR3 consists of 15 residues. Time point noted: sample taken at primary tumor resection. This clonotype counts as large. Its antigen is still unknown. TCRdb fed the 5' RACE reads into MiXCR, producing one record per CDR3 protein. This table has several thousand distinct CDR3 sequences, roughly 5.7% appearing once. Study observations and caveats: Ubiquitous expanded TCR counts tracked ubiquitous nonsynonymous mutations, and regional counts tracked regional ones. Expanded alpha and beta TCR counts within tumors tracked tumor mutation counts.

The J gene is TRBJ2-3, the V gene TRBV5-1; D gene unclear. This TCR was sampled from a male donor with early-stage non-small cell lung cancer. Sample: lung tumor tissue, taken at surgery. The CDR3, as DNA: TGCGCCAGCAGCTTGGACACGGTCAACACAGATACGCAGTATTTT. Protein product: CASSLDTVNTDTQYF.